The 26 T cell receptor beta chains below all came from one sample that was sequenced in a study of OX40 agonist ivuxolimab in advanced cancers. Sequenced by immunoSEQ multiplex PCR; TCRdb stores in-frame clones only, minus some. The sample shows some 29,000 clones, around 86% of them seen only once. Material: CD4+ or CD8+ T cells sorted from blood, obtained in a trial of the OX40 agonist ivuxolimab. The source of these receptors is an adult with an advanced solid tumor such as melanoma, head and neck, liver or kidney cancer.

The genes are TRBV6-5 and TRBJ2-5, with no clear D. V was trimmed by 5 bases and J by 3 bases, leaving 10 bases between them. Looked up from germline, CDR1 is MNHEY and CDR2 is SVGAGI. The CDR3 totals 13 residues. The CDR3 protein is CASSGVGEETQYF. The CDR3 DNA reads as TGTGCCAGCAGTGGAGTAGGCGAAGAGACCCAGTACTTC.

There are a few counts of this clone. The CDR3, as DNA: TGTGCCAGCAGCTGGGGAGACTTAGAGGGGGCCTACGAGCAGTACTTC. Amino acids: CASSWGDLEGAYEQYF. The V and J genes are TRBV11-2 and TRBJ2-7, with D perhaps matching TRBD1 (6 bases). V was clipped by 4 bases and J by 2 bases, with 18 bases between them. Germline V gene data show CDR1 as SGHAT and CDR2 as FQNNGV. This CDR3 has 16 amino acids.

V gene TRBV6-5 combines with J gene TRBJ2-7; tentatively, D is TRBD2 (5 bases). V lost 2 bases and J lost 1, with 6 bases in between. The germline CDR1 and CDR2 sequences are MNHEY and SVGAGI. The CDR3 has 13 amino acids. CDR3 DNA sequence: TGTGCCAGCAGTTACAGCGGATCCTACGAGCAGTACTTC. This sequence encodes CASSYSGSYEQYF.

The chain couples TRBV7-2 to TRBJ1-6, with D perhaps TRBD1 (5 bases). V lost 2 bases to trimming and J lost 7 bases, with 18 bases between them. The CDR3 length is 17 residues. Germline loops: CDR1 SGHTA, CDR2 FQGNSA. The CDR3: CASSLWGGVNLNSPLHF. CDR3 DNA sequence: TGTGCCAGCAGCTTATGGGGGGGTGTTAATCTCAATTCACCCCTCCACTTT.

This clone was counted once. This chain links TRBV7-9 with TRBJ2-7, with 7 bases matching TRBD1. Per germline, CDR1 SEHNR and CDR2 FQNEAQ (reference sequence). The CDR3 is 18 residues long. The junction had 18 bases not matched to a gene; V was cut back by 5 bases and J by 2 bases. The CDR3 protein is CASSLSRDSFTTTYEQYF. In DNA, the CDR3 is TGTGCCAGCAGCCTCTCCCGGGACAGCTTCACCACTACCTACGAGCAGTACTTC.

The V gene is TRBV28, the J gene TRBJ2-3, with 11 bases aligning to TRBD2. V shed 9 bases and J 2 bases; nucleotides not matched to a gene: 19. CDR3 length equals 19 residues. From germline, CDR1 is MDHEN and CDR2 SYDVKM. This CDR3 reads CASRGLASSGRGLTDTQYF. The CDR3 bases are TGTGCCAGTAGGGGTCTCGCTAGTAGCGGGAGGGGACTCACAGATACGCAGTATTTT.

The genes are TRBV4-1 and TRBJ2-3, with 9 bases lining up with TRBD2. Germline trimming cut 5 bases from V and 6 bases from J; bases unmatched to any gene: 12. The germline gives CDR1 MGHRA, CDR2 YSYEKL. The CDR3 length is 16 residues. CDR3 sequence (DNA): TGCGCCAGCAGCTCAAGCGGCGGGGGGGCGTTGGATACGCAGTATTTT. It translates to CASSSSGGGALDTQYF.

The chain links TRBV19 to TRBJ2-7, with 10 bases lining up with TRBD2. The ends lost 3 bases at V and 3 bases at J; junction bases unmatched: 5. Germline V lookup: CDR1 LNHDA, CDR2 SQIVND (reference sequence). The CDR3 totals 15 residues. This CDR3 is CASSMGTSVNYEQYF. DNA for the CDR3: TGTGCCAGTAGTATGGGGACTAGCGTGAACTACGAGCAGTACTTC. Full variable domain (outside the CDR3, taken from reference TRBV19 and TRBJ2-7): DGGITQSPKYLFRKEGQNVTLSCEQNLNHDAMYWYRQDPGQGLRLIYYSQIVNDFQKGDIAEGYSVSREKKESFPLTVTSAQKNPTAFYLCASSMGTSVNYEQYFGPGTRLTVT.

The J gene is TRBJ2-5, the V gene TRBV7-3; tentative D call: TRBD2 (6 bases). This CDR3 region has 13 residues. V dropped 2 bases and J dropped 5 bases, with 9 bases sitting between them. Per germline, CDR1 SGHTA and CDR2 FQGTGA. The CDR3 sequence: CASSLGGRETQYF. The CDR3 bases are TGTGCCAGCAGCTTAGGAGGGCGGGAGACCCAGTACTTC.

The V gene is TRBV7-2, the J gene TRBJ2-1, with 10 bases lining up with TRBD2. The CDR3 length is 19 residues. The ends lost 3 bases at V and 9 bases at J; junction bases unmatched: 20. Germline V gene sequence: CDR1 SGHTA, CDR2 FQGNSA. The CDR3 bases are TGTGCCAGCAGCTTTCCCATAATTATAGCGGGGGGCCCGTCTCTTGAGCAGTTCTTC. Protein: CASSFPIIIAGGPSLEQFF.

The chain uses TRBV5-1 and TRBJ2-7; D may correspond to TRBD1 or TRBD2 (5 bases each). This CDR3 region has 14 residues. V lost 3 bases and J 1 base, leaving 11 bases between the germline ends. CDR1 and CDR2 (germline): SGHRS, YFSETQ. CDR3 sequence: CASSSRAGSYEQYF. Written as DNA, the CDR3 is TGCGCCAGCAGCTCGAGGGCAGGGTCCTACGAGCAGTACTTC.

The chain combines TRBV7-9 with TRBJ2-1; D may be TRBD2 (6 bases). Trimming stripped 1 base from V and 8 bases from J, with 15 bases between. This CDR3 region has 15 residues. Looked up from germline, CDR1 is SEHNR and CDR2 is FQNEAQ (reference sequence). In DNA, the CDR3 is TGTGCCAGCAGCTTAGTGACAACGGGGGTCGATGAGCAGTTCTTC. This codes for CASSLVTTGVDEQFF.

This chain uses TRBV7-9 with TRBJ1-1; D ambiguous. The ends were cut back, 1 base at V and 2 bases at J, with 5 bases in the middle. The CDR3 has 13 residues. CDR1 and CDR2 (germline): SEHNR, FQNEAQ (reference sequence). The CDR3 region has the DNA TGTGCCAGCAGCTTAGGTAGTAACACTGAAGCTTTCTTT. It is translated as CASSLGSNTEAFF.

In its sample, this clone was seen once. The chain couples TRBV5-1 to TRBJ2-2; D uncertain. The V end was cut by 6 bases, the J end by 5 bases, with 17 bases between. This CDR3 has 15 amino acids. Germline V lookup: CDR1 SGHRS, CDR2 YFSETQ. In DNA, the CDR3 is TGCGCCAGCAAAGAGGTCGGTGGGTTGACCGGGGAGCTGTTTTTT. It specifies CASKEVGGLTGELFF.

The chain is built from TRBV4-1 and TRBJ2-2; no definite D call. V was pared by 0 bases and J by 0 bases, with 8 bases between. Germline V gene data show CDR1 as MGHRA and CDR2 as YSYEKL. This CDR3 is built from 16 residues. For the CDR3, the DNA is TGCGCCAGCAGCCAAGATCGAGGAGCGAACACCGGGGAGCTGTTTTTT. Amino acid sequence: CASSQDRGANTGELFF.

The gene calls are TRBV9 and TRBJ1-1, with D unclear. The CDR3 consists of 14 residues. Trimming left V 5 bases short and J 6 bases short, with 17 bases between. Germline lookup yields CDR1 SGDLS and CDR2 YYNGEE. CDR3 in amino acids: CASSQNTPWAEAFF. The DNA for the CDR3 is TGTGCCAGCAGTCAAAATACTCCATGGGCTGAAGCTTTCTTT. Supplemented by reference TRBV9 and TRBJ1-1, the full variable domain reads DSGVTQTPKHLITATGQRVTLRCSPRSGDLSVYWYQQSLDQGLQFLIQYYNGEERAKGNILERFSAQQFPDLHSELNLSSLELGDSALYFCASSQNTPWAEAFFGQGTRLTVV.

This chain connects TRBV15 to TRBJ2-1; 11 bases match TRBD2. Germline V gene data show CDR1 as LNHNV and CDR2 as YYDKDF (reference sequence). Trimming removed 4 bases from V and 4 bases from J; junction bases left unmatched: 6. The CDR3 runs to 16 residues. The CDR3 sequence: CATSISSGGLYNEQFF. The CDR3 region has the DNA TGTGCCACCAGCATATCTAGCGGGGGGCTATACAATGAGCAGTTCTTC.

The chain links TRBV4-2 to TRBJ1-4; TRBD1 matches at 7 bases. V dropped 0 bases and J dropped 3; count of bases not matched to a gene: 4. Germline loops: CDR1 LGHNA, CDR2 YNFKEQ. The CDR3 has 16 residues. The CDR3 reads CASSQDFGTANEKLFF. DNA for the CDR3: TGTGCCAGCAGCCAAGATTTCGGGACAGCTAATGAAAAACTGTTTTTT.

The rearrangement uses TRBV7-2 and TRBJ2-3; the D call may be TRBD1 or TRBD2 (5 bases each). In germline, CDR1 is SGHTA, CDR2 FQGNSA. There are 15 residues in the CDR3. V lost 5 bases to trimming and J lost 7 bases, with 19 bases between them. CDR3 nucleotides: TGTGCCAGCAGCCCCGGGACGGACCTTCCCCATACGCAGTATTTT. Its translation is CASSPGTDLPHTQYF.

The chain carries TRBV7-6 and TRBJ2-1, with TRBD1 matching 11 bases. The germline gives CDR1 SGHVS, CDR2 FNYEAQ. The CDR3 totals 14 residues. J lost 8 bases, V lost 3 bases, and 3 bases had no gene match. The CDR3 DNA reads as TGTGCCAGCAGCTTCCGGGACAGGGGGGATGAGCAGTTCTTC. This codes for CASSFRDRGDEQFF.

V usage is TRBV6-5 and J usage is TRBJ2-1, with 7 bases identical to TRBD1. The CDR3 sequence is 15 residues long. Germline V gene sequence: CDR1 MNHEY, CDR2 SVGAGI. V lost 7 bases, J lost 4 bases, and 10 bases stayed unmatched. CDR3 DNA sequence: TGTGCCAGCACCAACGGGGACAGAGCATACAATGAGCAGTTCTTC. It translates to CASTNGDRAYNEQFF.

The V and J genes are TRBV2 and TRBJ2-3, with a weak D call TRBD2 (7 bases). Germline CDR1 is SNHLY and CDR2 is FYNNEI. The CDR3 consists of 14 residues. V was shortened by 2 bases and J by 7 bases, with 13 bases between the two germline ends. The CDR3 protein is CASSEWGGGNTQYF. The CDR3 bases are TGTGCCAGCAGTGAATGGGGAGGGGGGAATACGCAGTATTTT.

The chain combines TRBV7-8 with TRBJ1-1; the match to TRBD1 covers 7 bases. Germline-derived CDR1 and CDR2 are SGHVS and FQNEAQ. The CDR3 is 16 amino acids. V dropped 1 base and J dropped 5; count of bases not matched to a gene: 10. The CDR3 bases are TGTGCCAGCAGCTTAGTTAGCATAGCAGGGGGAACTGAAGCTTTCTTT. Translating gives CASSLVSIAGGTEAFF. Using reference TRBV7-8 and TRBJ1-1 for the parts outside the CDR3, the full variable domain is GAGVSQSPRYKVAKRGQDVALRCDPISGHVSLFWYQQALGQGPEFLTYFQNEAQLDKSGLPSDRFFAERPEGSVSTLKIQRTQQEDSAVYLCASSLVSIAGGTEAFFGQGTRLTVV.

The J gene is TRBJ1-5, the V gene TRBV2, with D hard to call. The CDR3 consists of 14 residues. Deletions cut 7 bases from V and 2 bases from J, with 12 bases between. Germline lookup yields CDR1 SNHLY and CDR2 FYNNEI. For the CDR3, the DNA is TGTGCCAGCAATAAGGGTCGTGGCAATCAGCCCCAGCATTTT. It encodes CASNKGRGNQPQHF.

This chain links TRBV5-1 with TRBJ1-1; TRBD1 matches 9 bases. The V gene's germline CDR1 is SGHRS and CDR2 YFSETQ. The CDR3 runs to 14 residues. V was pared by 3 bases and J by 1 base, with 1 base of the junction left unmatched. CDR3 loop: CASSSTGGNTEAFF. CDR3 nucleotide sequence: TGCGCCAGCAGCTCGACAGGGGGGAACACTGAAGCTTTCTTT.

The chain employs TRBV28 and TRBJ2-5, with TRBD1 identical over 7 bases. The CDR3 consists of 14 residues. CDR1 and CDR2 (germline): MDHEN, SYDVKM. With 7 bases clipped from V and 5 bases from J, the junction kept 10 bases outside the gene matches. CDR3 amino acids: CASTKRGRGETQYF. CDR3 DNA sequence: TGTGCCAGCACCAAAAGGGGGCGCGGGGAGACCCAGTACTTC.